Sequencing of this T cell receptor (beta chain) was carried out in a study of T cells after yellow fever vaccination. Findings and caveats of the study: When the response was secondary, it was weaker but reached its peak faster, day 5 versus 15. Primary-vaccination clones mostly resurfaced post-booster (less than 98% CD4, roughly 90% CD8).

In germline, CDR1 is LNHDA, CDR2 SQIVND (reference sequence). V lost 3 bases and J lost 4, with 19 bases in between. This CDR3 has 16 residues. As concerns this clonotype: Its specificity is not known.

TCR cDNA, made by 5'RACE template switching, carried an added universal primer site and UMIs. In TCRdb, the 5' RACE reads were re-called with MiXCR into one record per CDR3 protein. The sample lists nearly 550,000 distinct CDR3 sequences, 19% occurring once. The sequence derives from a man under 40 who received the YFV17D yellow fever vaccine. The chain is built from TRBV19 and TRBJ2-7, with D perhaps TRBD2 (6 bases). The sequences come from PBMCs, collected 15 days after the yellow fever booster vaccination. CDR3 region: CASSMSREHYRYEQYF. The CDR3, as DNA: TGTGCCAGTAGTATGAGCCGGGAGCACTACCGATACGAGCAGTACTTC.